The 31 T cell receptor beta chains reported below all come from one sample, sequenced in a study of CD8 T cells in Susac syndrome. Random hexamers primed reverse transcription of roughly 0.45 to 1 ug RNA. From the immunoSEQ multiplex PCR reads, TCRdb called clonotypes with MiXCR, one entry per CDR3 protein. This sample has about 190,000 distinct CDR3 sequences, with roughly 94% found just once. Specimen: CD8+ T cells from PBMCs. The receptors shown here come from a human donor with Susac syndrome.

This sequence joins TRBV7-3 and TRBJ2-2; 8 bases are shared with TRBD1. After removal of 6 bases from V and 6 bases from J, the junction contained 12 bases not matched to a gene. Germline values: CDR1 SGHTA, CDR2 FQGTGA. CDR3 length: 16 residues. For the CDR3, the DNA is TGTGCCAGCAGTAATCAGGGGGCCATTGGTGCCGGGGAGCTGTTTTTT. Its translation is CASSNQGAIGAGELFF.

The chain joins TRBV18 to TRBJ2-5, with a weak D call TRBD2 (6 bases). From germline, CDR1 is KGHSH and CDR2 LQKENI. This CDR3 comprises 14 residues. The V end was cut by 3 bases, the J end by 1 base, with 9 bases between. CDR3 sequence: CASSPDGGQETQYF. CDR3 nucleotides: TGTGCCAGCTCACCGGACGGGGGCCAAGAGACCCAGTACTTC.

J is TRBJ1-1 and V is TRBV6-5, with a weak D call TRBD1 (6 bases). Trimming cost V 5 bases and J 6 bases, with 16 bases left between them. This CDR3 spans 14 amino acids. Germline loops: CDR1 MNHEY, CDR2 SVGAGI. CDR3 DNA sequence: TGTGCCAGCAGTCACAAACAGGGAAGGGCTGAAGCTTTCTTT. It translates to CASSHKQGRAEAFF.

The V gene is TRBV5-1, the J gene TRBJ2-2; TRBD2 might be the D (6 bases). V lost 2 bases and J 5 bases, leaving 10 bases between the germline ends. There are 14 residues in the CDR3. Germline loops: CDR1 SGHRS, CDR2 YFSETQ. CDR3 loop: CASSLTGETGELFF. The CDR3 nucleotides are TGCGCCAGCAGCTTAACGGGAGAGACCGGGGAGCTGTTTTTT.

The chain recombines TRBV5-1 with TRBJ1-5; TRBD1 aligns across 10 bases. The CDR3 spans 15 residues. Trimming cost V 4 bases and J 3 bases; bases outside gene matches: 4. Germline CDR1 SGHRS, CDR2 YFSETQ. In nucleotides, the CDR3 is TGCGCCAGCAGCCGCGGGACAGGGGCCAATCAGCCCCAGCATTTT. Translating it yields CASSRGTGANQPQHF.

This chain uses TRBV10-2 with TRBJ1-2; no clear D. The CDR3 length is 11 residues. Trimming stripped 6 bases from V and 7 bases from J, with 9 bases between. Germline-derived CDR1 and CDR2 are WSHSY and SAAADI. CDR3 protein: CASRAMSGYTF. The CDR3 DNA is TGCGCCAGCAGGGCGATGAGTGGCTACACCTTC.

The chain joins TRBV2 to TRBJ2-1; TRBD2 matches 8 bases. CDR1 and CDR2 (germline): SNHLY, FYNNEI. CDR3 size: 15 residues. The V segment lost 6 bases and the J segment 2 bases; nucleotides outside the gene matches: 6. CDR3: CASRKGAGAYNEQFF. For the CDR3, the DNA is TGTGCCAGCAGGAAGGGAGCGGGGGCCTACAATGAGCAGTTCTTC.

This clonotype was observed a single time. V usage is TRBV13 and J usage is TRBJ2-7, with TRBD2 as a possible D gene (6 bases). Per the germline V gene, CDR1 is PRHDT and CDR2 is FYEKMQ (reference sequence). Trimming left V 7 bases short and J 1 base short, with 14 bases between. The CDR3 is made up of 14 amino acids. CDR3 DNA sequence: TGTGCCAGCACGGGAGTAGCGGCATCCTACGAGCAGTACTTC. This encodes CASTGVAASYEQYF. Full variable domain (remainder filled in from reference TRBV13 and TRBJ2-7): AAGVIQSPRHLIKEKRETATLKCYPIPRHDTVYWYQQGPGQDPQFLISFYEKMQSDKGSIPDRFSAQQFSDYHSELNMSSLELGDSALYFCASTGVAASYEQYFGPGTRLTVT.

V and J are TRBV2 and TRBJ2-7, with D maybe TRBD2 (5 bases). V shed 4 bases and J shed 10 bases, with 11 bases lying between them. The CDR3 loop spans 11 amino acids. The V gene's germline CDR1 is SNHLY and CDR2 FYNNEI. The CDR3 nucleotides are TGTGCCAGCAGTGCTTCGGGGTTACAGTACTTC. It yields the protein CASSASGLQYF.

This clonotype has just a few counts. The genes are TRBV20-1 and TRBJ2-1; a possible D gene is TRBD2 (6 bases). The CDR3 loop spans 14 amino acids. Germline CDR1 is DFQATT and CDR2 is SNEGSKA (reference sequence). The CDR3 loop reads CRPEEGGSHNEQFF. The CDR3 DNA reads as TGCAGGCCGGAGGAGGGCGGGTCACACAATGAGCAGTTCTTC.

The rearrangement uses TRBV27 and TRBJ2-7; D remains unclear. Trimming left V 5 bases short and J 2 bases short, with 10 bases between. The CDR3 covers 13 residues. The V gene's germline CDR1 is MNHEY and CDR2 SMNVEV (reference sequence). CDR3 in DNA: TGTGCCAGCAGTCGGACGTCCACCTACGAGCAGTACTTC. Translated: CASSRTSTYEQYF.

V and J are TRBV25-1 and TRBJ2-5, with D perhaps matching TRBD1 or TRBD2 (5 bases each). CDR3 length: 14 amino acids. The germline V gene encodes CDR1 MGHDK and CDR2 SYGVNS. V dropped 3 bases and J dropped 5 bases, with 13 bases sitting between them. The CDR3 nucleotides are TGTGCCAGCAGTGAGTCTGGGGGAAGCGAGACCCAGTACTTC. Amino acid sequence: CASSESGGSETQYF.

This rearrangement joins TRBV7-9 to TRBJ1-6; TRBD1 is a possible D gene (5 bases). Germline CDR1 SEHNR, CDR2 FQNEAQ (reference sequence). The CDR3 is 15 residues long. V was clipped by 1 base and J by 11 bases, with 15 bases between them. Written as DNA, the CDR3 is TGTGCCAGCAGCTTAGAGACAGCAGCTTTACCACCCCTCCACTTT. It specifies CASSLETAALPPLHF.

The rearrangement joins TRBV23-1 to TRBJ1-2, with D perhaps TRBD1 (5 bases). TRBV23-1 is treated as an ORF (open reading frame) with a function not yet certain. The CDR3 has 12 amino acids. V was clipped by 6 bases and J by 4 bases, with 9 bases between them. Written as DNA, the CDR3 is TGCGCCAGCAGGACAGTCGTCTATGGCTACACCTTC. Amino acid sequence: CASRTVVYGYTF.

The chain links TRBV20-1 to TRBJ1-1; the D gene is possibly TRBD1 (5 bases). This CDR3 has 11 amino acids. The V gene lost 5 bases and the J gene lost 4 bases, with 8 bases spanning the gap. Looked up from germline, CDR1 is DFQATT and CDR2 is SNEGSKA (reference sequence). The CDR3 bases are TGCAGTGCTGAGAGGGGCACTGAAGCTTTCTTT. Protein: CSAERGTEAFF.

This clonotype turned up a few times. The gene calls are TRBV7-6 and TRBJ2-6; D not resolved. Looked up from germline, CDR1 is SGHVS and CDR2 is FNYEAQ. The CDR3 totals 14 residues. The V and J ends lost 5 bases and 4 bases respectively, with 9 bases between them. The CDR3: CASSPGGGANVLTF. The CDR3 bases are TGTGCCAGCAGCCCGGGTGGGGGGGCCAACGTCCTGACTTTC.

This clonotype was recorded only once. The chain links TRBV4-1 to TRBJ2-7; D unresolved. Deletions cut 0 bases from V and 6 bases from J, with 6 bases between. Germline loops: CDR1 MGHRA, CDR2 YSYEKL. The CDR3 is 12 amino acids. The CDR3, as DNA: TGCGCCAGCAGCCAAGATTTGGGCGAGCAGTACTTC. Amino acid sequence: CASSQDLGEQYF.

J is TRBJ2-7 and V is TRBV20-1, with D tentatively TRBD1 (5 bases). This CDR3 is built from 12 residues. Germline assignment: CDR1 DFQATT and CDR2 SNEGSKA (reference sequence). The germline V and J ends were trimmed by 0 bases and 2 bases, with 5 bases remaining between them. The CDR3 protein is CSARDRAYEQYF. DNA for the CDR3: TGCAGTGCTAGAGACAGGGCCTACGAGCAGTACTTC.

The V gene is TRBV6-5, the J gene TRBJ2-7; TRBD1 matches 11 bases. CDR1 is MNHEY and CDR2 is SVGAGI in the germline V gene. This CDR3 has 15 amino acids. V lost 2 bases, J lost 6 bases, and 6 bases stayed unmatched. CDR3 in amino acids: CASSYGQGASVEQYF. The DNA for the CDR3 is TGTGCCAGCAGTTACGGACAGGGGGCATCCGTCGAGCAGTACTTC.

The V call is TRBV6-6, the J call TRBJ1-6; D may be TRBD1 (5 bases). CDR3 length: 14 residues. CDR1 is MNHNY, CDR2 SVGAGI, per germline (reference sequence). V was cut by 2 bases and J by 10 bases, with 12 bases left in between. CDR3 protein: CASSYPGQASPLHF. CDR3 bases: TGTGCCAGCAGTTACCCAGGGCAGGCCTCACCCCTCCACTTT.

The rearrangement joins TRBV9 to TRBJ2-1; D unclear. Deletions cut 4 bases from V and 4 bases from J, with 15 bases between. This CDR3 contains 15 residues. Per germline, CDR1 SGDLS and CDR2 YYNGEE. In DNA form, the CDR3 reads TGTGCCAGCAGCCCCCTGCTAGACCCTTACAATGAGCAGTTCTTC. Translating gives CASSPLLDPYNEQFF.

The chain recombines TRBV14 with TRBJ1-1; D remains ambiguous. Germline values: CDR1 SGHDN, CDR2 FVKESK. The CDR3 covers 16 residues. Trimming cost V 0 bases and J 0 bases, with 11 bases left between them. The CDR3 is CASSQEPFVMNTEAFF. In DNA, the CDR3 is TGTGCCAGCAGCCAAGAGCCTTTCGTAATGAACACTGAAGCTTTCTTT.

V usage is TRBV7-9 and J usage is TRBJ2-2; D is unresolved. The length of the CDR3 is 13 residues. V was shortened by 2 bases and J by 5 bases, with 6 bases between the two germline ends. The germline V gene encodes CDR1 SEHNR and CDR2 FQNEAQ (reference sequence). Written as DNA, the CDR3 is TGTGCCAGCAGCTTAAGCAGGACCGGGGAGCTGTTTTTT. Translated: CASSLSRTGELFF.

The genes are TRBV4-1 and TRBJ1-3, with 8 bases lining up with TRBD1. Germline lookup yields CDR1 MGHRA and CDR2 YSYEKL. The CDR3 length is 16 residues. Trimming cost V 6 bases and J 0 bases; bases outside gene matches: 7. The CDR3 reads CASRRGQGGSGNTIYF. The CDR3 bases are TGCGCCAGCAGAAGAGGACAGGGAGGCTCTGGAAACACCATATATTTT.

This clonotype is a singleton in its sample. This chain's CDR3 is CASSLTSGGTRETQYF. CDR3 bases: TGCGCCAGCAGCTTGACTAGCGGGGGGACTCGGGAGACCCAGTACTTC. The chain is built from TRBV5-1 and TRBJ2-5; 12 bases are shared with TRBD2. The V and J ends lost 1 base and 5 bases, in that order; junction bases with no gene match: 6. Germline-derived CDR1 and CDR2 are SGHRS and YFSETQ. This CDR3 is 16 amino acids long.

The chain couples TRBV7-9 to TRBJ1-2; D is possibly TRBD1 (5 bases). V lost 5 bases, J lost 0 bases, and 16 bases lay in between. The CDR3 runs 16 residues. Germline V CDR1 and CDR2: SEHNR, FQNEAQ (reference sequence). The CDR3 here is CASSDTGTDTNYGYTF. The CDR3 DNA reads as TGTGCCAGCAGCGATACCGGGACGGATACTAACTATGGCTACACCTTC.

The V and J genes are TRBV7-9 and TRBJ2-1; D may be TRBD1 or TRBD2 (5 bases each). The length of the CDR3 is 14 residues. Trimming removed 4 bases at V and 6 bases at J, with 13 bases between. Germline CDR1 and CDR2: SEHNR and FQNEAQ (reference sequence). CDR3 DNA: TGTGCCAGCAGCTGGGACCAGCGGACCAATGAGCAGTTCTTC. Amino acids: CASSWDQRTNEQFF.

This chain uses TRBV5-1 with TRBJ1-6, with a weak D call TRBD1 (5 bases). CDR3 length: 15 residues. Trimming cost V 0 bases and J 9 bases, with 13 bases left between them. Germline V gene sequence: CDR1 SGHRS, CDR2 YFSETQ. CDR3 in amino acids: CASSLGSGHRSPLHF. The CDR3 region has the DNA TGCGCCAGCAGCTTGGGGTCAGGGCATCGTTCACCCCTCCACTTT.

The chain recombines TRBV5-6 with TRBJ2-1, with D uncertain. The germline V gene encodes CDR1 SGHDT and CDR2 YYEEEE. The CDR3 extends over 14 amino acids. V lost 4 bases and J 3 bases, leaving 11 bases between the germline ends. The CDR3 loop is CASSLDAIYNEQFF. CDR3 nucleotides: TGTGCCAGCAGCCTGGACGCCATCTACAATGAGCAGTTCTTC.

The chain joins TRBV5-8 to TRBJ1-1; D not resolved. Germline CDR1 is SGHTS and CDR2 is YDEGEE. V was shortened by 1 base and J by 0 bases, with 7 bases between the two germline ends. The CDR3 is 14 amino acids. The CDR3 DNA follows: TGTGCCAGCAGCTTGAGGGCTTTGAACACTGAAGCTTTCTTT. Translation: CASSLRALNTEAFF.

The CDR3 loop reads CSAQGTHEQYF. DNA for the CDR3: TGCAGTGCCCAAGGTACGCACGAGCAGTACTTC. The V call is TRBV20-1, the J call TRBJ2-7, with D uncertain. The ends were cut back, 6 bases at V and 5 bases at J, with 11 bases in the middle. CDR1 is DFQATT, CDR2 SNEGSKA, per germline (reference sequence). The CDR3 length is 11 residues.